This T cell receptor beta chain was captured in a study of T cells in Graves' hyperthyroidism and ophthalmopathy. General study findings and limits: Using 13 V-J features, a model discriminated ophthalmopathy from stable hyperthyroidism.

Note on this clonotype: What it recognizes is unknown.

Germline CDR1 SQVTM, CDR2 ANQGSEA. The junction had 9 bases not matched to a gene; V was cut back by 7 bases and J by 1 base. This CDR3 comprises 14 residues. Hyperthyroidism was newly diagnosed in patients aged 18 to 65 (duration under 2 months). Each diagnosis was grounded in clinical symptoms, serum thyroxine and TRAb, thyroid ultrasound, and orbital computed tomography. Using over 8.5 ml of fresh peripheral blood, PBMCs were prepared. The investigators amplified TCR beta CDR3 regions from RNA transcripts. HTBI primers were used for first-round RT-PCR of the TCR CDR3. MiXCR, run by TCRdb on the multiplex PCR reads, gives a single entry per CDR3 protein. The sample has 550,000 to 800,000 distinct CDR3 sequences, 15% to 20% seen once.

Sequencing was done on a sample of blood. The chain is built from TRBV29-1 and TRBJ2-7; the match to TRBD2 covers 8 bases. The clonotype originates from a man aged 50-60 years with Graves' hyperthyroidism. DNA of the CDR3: TGCAGCGCTAAGAAGACTAGCGCGTCCTACGAGCAGTACTTC. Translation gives CSAKKTSASYEQYF.